A selection of T cell receptor beta chains follows, all from one sample in a study of T-cell reconstitution after alpha-beta-depleted transplantation in children. A single record per CDR3 protein comes from TCRdb applying MiXCR to the PCR reads. The sample yields 300,000 to 400,000 distinct CDR3 sequences, 20% to 30% seen once. The sample in question was PBMCs, mostly from graft donor cells, obtained 180 days after TCRalphabeta/CD19-depleted stem cell transplant. Receptor source: a male patient under 18 who had a stem cell transplant for acute lymphoblastic leukemia, so the T cells may come from the graft donor. CDR3s include the opening cysteine and the closing phenylalanine or tryptophan. The order of the fields is V gene, clone size, D gene, J gene, CDR3 protein, CDR3 DNA. A D gene is named only where the DNA matches it firmly. Only part of the rows carry a size: once, few, many, or a class if the clone is expanded.

TRBV3-1,few,TRBD1,TRBJ2-1,CASSLGQGANNEQFF,TGTGCCAGCAGCCTTGGACAGGGGGCGAACAATGAGCAGTTCTTC
TRBV5-1,-,-,TRBJ2-6,CASSRYHRRKSGANVLTF,TGCGCCAGCAGCCGATACCACAGGAGAAAATCTGGGGCCAACGTCCTGACTTTC
TRBV7-6,-,TRBD2,TRBJ2-1,CASSLVRGGRALRPGEQFF,TGTGCCAGCAGCTTAGTTCGGGGCGGGAGGGCCTTAAGGCCAGGGGAGCAGTTCTTC
TRBV18,-,TRBD1,TRBJ2-2,CASSPQATGNYLNTGELFF,TGTGCCAGCTCACCACAGGCGACAGGGAACTATCTTAACACCGGGGAGCTGTTTTTT
TRBV25-1,once,-,TRBJ2-7,CASSESPGGTYEQYF,TGTGCCAGCAGTGAATCCCCCGGGGGTACCTACGAGCAGTACTTC
TRBV5-1,-,TRBD1,TRBJ2-1,CASSAFAGGLDNEQFF,TGCGCCAGCAGCGCTTTCGCAGGGGGCCTAGACAATGAGCAGTTCTTC
TRBV20-1,-,TRBD2,TRBJ2-2,CSAVAGVGLAGELFF,TGCAGTGCTGTAGCGGGAGTGGGTTTGGCCGGGGAGCTGTTTTTT
TRBV6-1,-,TRBD2,TRBJ2-7,CASRTGTSGMYEQYF,TGTGCCAGCAGGACGGGGACTAGCGGGATGTACGAGCAGTACTTC
TRBV24-1,few,-,TRBJ1-2,CATHRPGYTF,TGTGCCACCCATCGTCCTGGCTACACCTTC
TRBV12-3/TRBV12-4,few,TRBD2,TRBJ2-1,CASSLVIGGLAGKSYNEQFF,TGTGCCAGCAGTTTAGTAATAGGGGGACTAGCGGGAAAATCATACAATGAGCAGTTCTTC
TRBV18,few,TRBD2,TRBJ2-1,CASSQRTSGRNEQFF,TGTGCCAGCTCACAAAGGACTAGCGGGCGCAATGAGCAGTTCTTC
TRBV7-9,-,TRBD1,TRBJ1-1,CASSLVTRGMPEAFF,TGTGCCAGCAGCTTAGTAACCAGGGGGATGCCTGAAGCTTTCTTT
TRBV5-1,-,-,TRBJ2-7,CASSLVPGSPEGEQYF,TGCGCCAGCAGCTTGGTGCCGGGATCCCCTGAAGGGGAGCAGTACTTC
TRBV7-2,-,-,TRBJ2-2,CASSFTGTSNTGELFF,TGTGCCAGCAGCTTTACCGGGACTTCGAACACCGGGGAGCTGTTTTTT
TRBV9,few,TRBD2,TRBJ2-1,CASSFEPGLADNEQFF,TGTGCCAGCAGCTTCGAACCGGGACTAGCGGACAATGAGCAGTTCTTC
TRBV9,-,TRBD2,TRBJ2-5,CASSVVGTSGGQETQYF,TGTGCCAGCAGCGTAGTCGGGACTAGCGGGGGACAAGAGACCCAGTACTTC
TRBV10-3,-,TRBD2,TRBJ2-3,CAIRGLAGATDTQYF,TGTGCCATCAGGGGACTAGCGGGAGCCACAGATACGCAGTATTTT
TRBV20-1,-,TRBD2,TRBJ2-5,CSAPRAGGSSETQYF,TGCAGTGCTCCCCGGGCCGGCGGGAGCTCGGAGACCCAGTACTTC
TRBV21-1,-,-,TRBJ2-7,CASASDRGPVHEQYF,TGTGCCAGCGCCAGCGACAGGGGGCCGGTACACGAGCAGTACTTC
TRBV11-1,few,-,TRBJ2-7,CASSLISSSYEQYF,TGTGCCAGCAGCTTAATAAGCAGCTCCTACGAGCAGTACTTC
TRBV5-1,few,TRBD1,TRBJ2-3,CASDCRRDRSFWGSSTDTQYF,TGCGCCAGCGACTGTCGTCGGGACAGGAGTTTTTGGGGGAGTAGCACAGATACGCAGTATTTT
TRBV28,-,-,TRBJ2-1,CASLPRPQGSSYNEQFF,TGTGCCAGCCTACCCAGACCCCAGGGGAGCTCCTACAATGAGCAGTTCTTC
TRBV6-1,few,TRBD1,TRBJ1-2,CASSVGGTGNGYTF,TGTGCCAGCAGTGTTGGAGGGACAGGGAATGGCTACACCTTC
TRBV2,-,-,TRBJ2-2,CASKRLLATGELFF,TGTGCCAGCAAAAGGCTCTTAGCCACCGGGGAGCTGTTTTTT
TRBV20-1,-,TRBD1,TRBJ2-3,CSATPGQGRTDTQYF,TGCAGTGCTACTCCCGGACAGGGGAGGACAGATACGCAGTATTTT
TRBV27,few,-,TRBJ2-7,CASSLSRPSYEQYF,TGTGCCAGCAGTTTATCGCGACCCTCCTACGAGCAGTACTTC
TRBV7-9,once,TRBD2,TRBJ2-7,CASSPHSGARDEQYF,TGTGCCAGCAGCCCCCATAGCGGGGCTCGGGACGAGCAGTACTTC
TRBV5-1,-,-,TRBJ2-3,CASSLGVPTDTQYF,TGCGCCAGCAGCTTGGGGGTTCCCACAGATACGCAGTATTTT
TRBV5-1,many,-,TRBJ2-7,CASSGPWDEQYF,TGCGCCAGCAGCGGCCCGTGGGACGAGCAGTACTTC
TRBV6-5,few,-,TRBJ1-1,CASSSPLGRRGEAFF,TGTGCCAGCAGTTCTCCACTGGGGAGGAGGGGGGAAGCTTTCTTT
TRBV6-5,few,-,TRBJ1-6,CASSYQGLYNSPLHF,TGTGCCAGCAGTTACCAGGGACTCTATAATTCACCCCTCCACTTT
TRBV29-1,-,-,TRBJ2-1,CSVAQGYNEQFF,TGCAGCGTAGCTCAGGGCTACAATGAGCAGTTCTTC
TRBV12-3/TRBV12-4,-,-,TRBJ1-2,CASSFTLGYGYTF,TGTGCCAGCAGTTTTACGTTGGGATATGGCTACACCTTC
TRBV4-2,-,-,TRBJ2-7,CASSQGISISYEQYF,TGTGCCAGCAGCCAAGGAATATCCATCTCCTACGAGCAGTACTTC
TRBV28,-,-,TRBJ1-3,CASRGGNTIYF,TGTGCCAGCAGGGGTGGAAACACCATATATTTT
TRBV4-1,few,-,TRBJ1-4,CASSQEGGAGEKLFF,TGCGCCAGCAGCCAAGAAGGGGGGGCTGGTGAAAAACTGTTTTTT
TRBV10-3,-,TRBD2,TRBJ2-7,CATSLAGVYEQYF,TGTGCCACATCGCTAGCGGGAGTTTACGAGCAGTACTTC
TRBV20-1,-,TRBD1,TRBJ1-1,CSAPPGGWNTEAFF,TGCAGTGCTCCCCCAGGGGGCTGGAACACTGAAGCTTTCTTT
TRBV4-1,few,-,TRBJ2-5,CASSQDRREETQYF,TGCGCCAGCAGCCAAGATAGGAGAGAAGAGACCCAGTACTTC
TRBV6-2/TRBV6-3,-,-,TRBJ1-4,CATNRDTDEKLFF,TGTGCCACCAACCGGGACACCGATGAAAAACTGTTTTTT
TRBV5-1,many,TRBD1,TRBJ1-6,CASSRGTDLSSYNSPLHF,TGCGCCAGCAGCCGTGGGACAGACCTAAGCTCCTATAATTCACCCCTCCACTTT
TRBV27,few,-,TRBJ1-2,CASSPVYVRGGYTF,TGTGCCAGCAGTCCTGTGTATGTAAGGGGTGGCTACACCTTC
TRBV12-3/TRBV12-4,-,TRBD1,TRBJ2-2,CASTGTENTGELFF,TGTGCCAGTACCGGGACAGAGAACACCGGGGAGCTGTTTTTT
TRBV12-3/TRBV12-4,few,-,TRBJ1-1,CASSDGFTEAFF,TGTGCCAGCAGCGACGGGTTCACTGAAGCTTTCTTT
TRBV2,few,-,TRBJ2-7,CASSVGGVGEQYF,TGTGCCAGCAGTGTTGGGGGTGTTGGCGAGCAGTACTTC
TRBV10-1,-,-,TRBJ2-7,CASSDLTLEQYF,TGCGCCAGCAGTGACCTAACACTCGAGCAGTACTTC
TRBV12-3/TRBV12-4,many,TRBD2,TRBJ2-5,CASSLASGRVETQYF,TGTGCCAGCAGTTTAGCCAGCGGGAGGGTTGAGACCCAGTACTTC
TRBV7-9,few,-,TRBJ2-7,CASSFQAAYEQYF,TGTGCCAGCAGCTTCCAAGCGGCCTACGAGCAGTACTTC
TRBV4-1,-,-,TRBJ1-2,CASSQLLQGEDYGYTF,TGCGCCAGCAGCCAACTACTGCAGGGAGAGGACTATGGCTACACCTTC
TRBV10-3,-,-,TRBJ1-5,CAIKAPGGNQPQHF,TGTGCCATCAAGGCCCCCGGGGGCAATCAGCCCCAGCATTTT
TRBV5-6,-,-,TRBJ1-1,CASSLSEGPNTEAFF,TGTGCCAGCAGCTTGAGTGAGGGCCCGAACACTGAAGCTTTCTTT
TRBV9,few,-,TRBJ1-3,CASSVYQIYSGNTIYF,TGTGCCAGCAGCGTCTATCAGATTTACTCTGGAAACACCATATATTTT